Sequencing of this T cell receptor (beta chain) was carried out in a study of early T cells in non-severe SARS-CoV-2 infection. Whole-study context: Sequenced material consisted of bulk RNA (from unsorted whole blood), and chains were unpaired. Study-level results: The VDJdb matching leaned toward anti-spike CD8 responses and overlooked private and CD4 specificities.

Looked up from germline, CDR1 is KGHSH and CDR2 is LQKENI. V lost 2 bases, J lost 1 base, and 5 bases lay in between. This CDR3 has 13 residues. Many counts were recorded for this clonotype. Its antigen is unknown. TCRdb itself ran the 5' RACE reads through MiXCR, one entry per CDR3 protein. Among 85,000 to 100,000 distinct CDR3 sequences listed, about 11% were seen once. This clonotype originated in an adult who was a healthcare worker with PCR-confirmed SARS-CoV-2 infection or an uninfected control (not recorded which). The rearrangement links TRBV18 to TRBJ1-1; D not certain. Material: whole blood, obtained at baseline. CDR3 amino acids: CASSPGRNTEAFF. CDR3 DNA: TGTGCCAGCTCACCAGGACGGAACACTGAAGCTTTCTTT.